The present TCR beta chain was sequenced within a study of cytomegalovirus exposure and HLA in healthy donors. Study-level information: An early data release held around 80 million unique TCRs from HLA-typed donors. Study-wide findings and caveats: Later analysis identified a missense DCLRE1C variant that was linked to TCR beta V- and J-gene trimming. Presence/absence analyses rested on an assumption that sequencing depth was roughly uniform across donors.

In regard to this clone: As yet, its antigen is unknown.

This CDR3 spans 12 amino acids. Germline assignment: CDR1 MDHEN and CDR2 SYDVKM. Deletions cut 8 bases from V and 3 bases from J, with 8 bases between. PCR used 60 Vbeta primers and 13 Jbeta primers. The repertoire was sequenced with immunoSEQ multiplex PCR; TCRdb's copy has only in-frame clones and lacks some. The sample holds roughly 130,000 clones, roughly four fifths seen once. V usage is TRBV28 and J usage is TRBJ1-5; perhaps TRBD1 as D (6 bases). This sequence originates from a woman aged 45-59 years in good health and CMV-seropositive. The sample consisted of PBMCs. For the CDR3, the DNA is TGTGCCAGCTACAGGGACAATCAGCCCCAGCATTTT. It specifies CASYRDNQPQHF.